The present TCR beta chain was sequenced within a study of control samples from healthy donors and cancer patients. V lost 3 bases, J lost 6 bases, and 8 bases lay in between. The CDR3 loop spans 13 amino acids. CDR1 SGHTA and CDR2 FQGTGA come from the germline V gene. Libraries were prepared by immunoSEQ multiplex PCR; TCRdb keeps only in-frame clonotypes and omits some of them. The sample has around 25,000 clones; approximately 91% are singletons. This clonotype originated in a man between 45 and 60 years old with lung cancer. The sequenced material came from PBMCs. This chain joins TRBV7-3 and TRBJ2-2, with D unclear. The CDR3 nucleotides are TGTGCCAGCAGCTTTGACGTTCCCGGGGAGCTGTTTTTT. This sequence encodes CASSFDVPGELFF.